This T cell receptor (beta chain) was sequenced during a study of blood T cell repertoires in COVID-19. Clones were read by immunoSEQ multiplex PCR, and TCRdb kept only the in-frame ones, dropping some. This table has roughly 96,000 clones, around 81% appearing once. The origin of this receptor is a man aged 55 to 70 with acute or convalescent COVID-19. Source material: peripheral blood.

The CDR3 DNA reads TGCGCCAGCAGCTTGGGCGGCGAAAAACTGTTTTTT. This sequence encodes CASSLGGEKLFF. The chain combines TRBV5-1 with TRBJ1-4; no clear D gene. Trimming pared 0 bases from V and 8 bases from J, leaving 5 bases between. The germline gives CDR1 SGHRS, CDR2 YFSETQ. The CDR3 is 12 amino acids.